This is a list of T cell receptor beta chains from one sample in a study of shared clonotypes between healthy human individuals. The protocol was immunoSEQ multiplex PCR, while the TCRdb copy is restricted to in-frame clones and leaves out a portion. This table has some 1.4 million clones, around 97% appearing once. Sequencing was carried out using naive CD4+ T cells sorted from blood. The receptor source for this set is a man aged 30 to 39 in good health. Each CDR3 is given with its conserved first and last residue. A D gene is named only where the DNA matches it firmly. Rows give clone size only sometimes, using once, few, many, or a class for an expanded clone.

TRBV13,-,TRBJ1-2,-,TGTGCCAGCAGCCTAGTTGCAGGCGCTAACTATGGCTACACCTTC,CASSLVAGANYGYTF
TRBV18,-,TRBJ2-7,-,TGTGCCAGCTCACCGTGGGAGTCCTACGAGCAGTACTTC,CASSPWESYEQYF
TRBV30,-,TRBJ1-4,-,TGTGCCTGGAGTGTCAGGACTCTCTCTAATGAAAAACTGTTTTTT,CAWSVRTLSNEKLFF
TRBV2,TRBD1,TRBJ2-7,-,TGTGCCAGCAGTAGGGACAGGGGAACCTACGAGCAGTACTTC,CASSRDRGTYEQYF
TRBV6-5,-,TRBJ2-4,-,TGTGCCAGCAGCCCACGGACGGGATACATTCAGTACTTC,CASSPRTGYIQYF
TRBV7-3,-,TRBJ2-2,-,TGTGCCAGCAGCTTAAGTTCTCCGGGGTTGGGATGGTCCGGGGAGCTGTTTTTT,CASSLSSPGLGWSGELFF
TRBV2,-,TRBJ1-2,-,TGTGCCAGCAGTGAAGGGCGGTCTGACGGCTACACCTTC,CASSEGRSDGYTF
TRBV30,-,TRBJ1-2,-,TGTGCCCGCCGAGGGCTGGTCGGCTACACCTTC,CARRGLVGYTF
TRBV29-1,-,TRBJ1-2,-,TGCAGCGTTGGGAGGGCCCAGGAGGGCTACACCTTC,CSVGRAQEGYTF
TRBV27,-,TRBJ1-1,-,TGTGCCAGCTTTAAAACCTCGGGGGTTTGGGGCACTGAAGCTTTCTTT,CASFKTSGVWGTEAFF
TRBV5-1,TRBD2,TRBJ2-3,-,TGCGCCAGCAGCTGGGCGGGAGGGCTTGCAGATACGCAGTATTTT,CASSWAGGLADTQYF
TRBV7-2,-,TRBJ2-5,-,TGTGCCAGCAGCTCCCCCGGGGGTCTGGAGACCCAGTACTTC,CASSSPGGLETQYF
TRBV7-8,TRBD1,TRBJ1-1,-,TGTGCCAGCAGTCTCGACAGGGTTGGCACTGAAGCTTTCTTT,CASSLDRVGTEAFF
TRBV18,TRBD1,TRBJ1-1,-,TGTGCCAGCTCACGGGACAGGGTGGGTACTGAAGCTTTCTTT,CASSRDRVGTEAFF
TRBV5-6,-,TRBJ1-5,once,TGTGCCAGCAGCTCAACCGGGACATGGAATCAGCCCCAGCATTTT,CASSSTGTWNQPQHF
TRBV5-5,-,TRBJ2-7,-,TGTGCCAGCAGTTTCGGACCGTACTACGAGCAGTACTTC,CASSFGPYYEQYF
TRBV5-5,-,TRBJ1-1,-,TGTGCCAGCAGCGGAACCTTGGAGTCCGGGGTCACTGAAGCTTTCTTT,CASSGTLESGVTEAFF
TRBV5-1,-,TRBJ1-4,-,TGCGCCAGCAGCTTGGTTCCGGGGGAAAAACTGTTTTTT,CASSLVPGEKLFF
TRBV5-3,-,TRBJ2-7,once,TGTGCCAGAAGCTATGACGGCCCCACCTACGAGCAGTACTTC,CARSYDGPTYEQYF
TRBV5-1,TRBD1,TRBJ2-3,-,TGCGCCAGCAGCGACCCCGGGACAGGGTCTCACACAGATACGCAGTATTTT,CASSDPGTGSHTDTQYF
TRBV9,-,TRBJ2-7,-,TGTGCCAGCAGCGTAGAAGTGGGAAGGTCCTACGAGCAGTACTTC,CASSVEVGRSYEQYF
TRBV25-1,-,TRBJ2-3,-,TGTGCCAGCAGTGAATACACAGGTTTCTACACAGATACGCAGTATTTT,CASSEYTGFYTDTQYF
TRBV11-2,-,TRBJ1-4,-,TGTGCCAGCAGCTTGTCTTTTGAGGGAAAACTGTTTTTT,CASSLSFEGKLFF
TRBV25-1,-,TRBJ2-3,once,TGTGCCAGCAGTGAGAAAACAGATACGCAGTATTTT,CASSEKTDTQYF
TRBV4-3,-,TRBJ2-2,-,TGCGCCAGCAGCCAAAACACCGGGGAGCTGTTTTTT,CASSQNTGELFF
TRBV29-1,-,TRBJ1-1,-,TGCAGCGTTGGGCCCTGGGAACAGACGACTGAAGCTTTCTTT,CSVGPWEQTTEAFF
TRBV5-1,-,TRBJ2-7,-,TGCGCCAGCAGCTCCAAGACCGTAAAGCCAGACGAGCAGTACTTC,CASSSKTVKPDEQYF
TRBV5-1,-,TRBJ2-7,-,TGCGCCAGCAGTTACACATCCGATCGCCCCTCCTACGAGCAGTACTTC,CASSYTSDRPSYEQYF
TRBV20-1,-,TRBJ2-5,once,TGCAGTGCTAGGGTAGGGGAGACCCAGTACTTC,CSARVGETQYF
TRBV25-1,-,TRBJ2-1,-,TGTGCCAGCAGTGAATCCGGAGGGGGGGTTGAGCAGTTCTTC,CASSESGGGVEQFF
TRBV4-3,-,TRBJ2-7,-,TGCGCCAGCAGCCAAGGGGACTTTTCCTACGAGCAGTACTTC,CASSQGDFSYEQYF
TRBV11-2,-,TRBJ2-7,once,TGTGCCAGCAGCTTAGCCCAACATGGATACGAGCAGTACTTC,CASSLAQHGYEQYF
TRBV2,-,TRBJ2-1,once,TGTGCCTCTCACCAGGGTGAGAATGAGCAGTTCTTC,CASHQGENEQFF
TRBV5-1,TRBD2,TRBJ2-7,-,TGCGCCAGCAGCTTGTCTAGCGGGACAAGGGACGAGCAGTACTTC,CASSLSSGTRDEQYF
TRBV30,-,TRBJ1-2,once,TGTGCCTGGAGTGGAGGGCAGGGATATGGCTACACCTTC,CAWSGGQGYGYTF
TRBV10-2,-,TRBJ2-1,-,TGCGCCAGCAGTGAGTACAATGAGCAGTTCTTC,CASSEYNEQFF
TRBV10-2,-,TRBJ2-7,few,TGCGCCAGCAACGAGGGGAACAGGGAGCAGTACTTC,CASNEGNREQYF
TRBV27,-,TRBJ2-2,-,TGTGCCAGCAGTCCCACCTCGAACCCGGCCGGGGAGCTGTTTTTT,CASSPTSNPAGELFF
TRBV9,-,TRBJ2-3,-,TGTGCCAGCAGCGTAGACAGAGGCACAGATACGCAGTATTTT,CASSVDRGTDTQYF
TRBV9,-,TRBJ2-7,-,TGTGCCAGCAGCGTAGCAGGGGGGGCCTCCAACGAGCAGTACTTC,CASSVAGGASNEQYF
TRBV5-1,-,TRBJ1-1,-,TGCGCCAGCAGCACGGGACCCCCGAACACTGAAGCTTTCTTT,CASSTGPPNTEAFF
TRBV2,-,TRBJ2-1,-,TGTGCCAGCAAACGAGGCCTCCGGGACTCAACCTACAATGAGCAGTTCTTC,CASKRGLRDSTYNEQFF
TRBV19,-,TRBJ1-1,-,TGTGCCAGTAGTAACAGAAGGGCCGTCAACACGAACACTGAAGCTTTCTTT,CASSNRRAVNTNTEAFF
TRBV7-8,TRBD1,TRBJ2-1,-,TGTGCCAGCAGCTTAGCTCGCTTAACCAATGCCGGGACAGCCTACAATGAGCAGTTCTTC,CASSLARLTNAGTAYNEQFF
TRBV6-1,-,TRBJ2-7,-,TGTGCCAGCCCAGGGGTATACTTCTACGAGCAGTACTTC,CASPGVYFYEQYF